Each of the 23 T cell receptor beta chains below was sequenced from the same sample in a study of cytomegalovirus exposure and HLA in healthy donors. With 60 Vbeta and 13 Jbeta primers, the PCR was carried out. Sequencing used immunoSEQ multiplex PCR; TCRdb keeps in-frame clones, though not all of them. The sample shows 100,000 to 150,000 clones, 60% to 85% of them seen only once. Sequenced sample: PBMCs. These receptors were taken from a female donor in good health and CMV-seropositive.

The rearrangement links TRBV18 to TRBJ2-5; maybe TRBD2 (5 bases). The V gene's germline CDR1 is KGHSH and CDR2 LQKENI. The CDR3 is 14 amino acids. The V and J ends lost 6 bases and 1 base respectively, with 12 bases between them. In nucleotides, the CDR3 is TGTGCCAGCTCGCTAGCTGGGCTCCAAGAGACCCAGTACTTC. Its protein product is CASSLAGLQETQYF. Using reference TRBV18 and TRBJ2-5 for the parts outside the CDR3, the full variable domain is NAGVMQNPRHLVRRRGQEARLRCSPMKGHSHVYWYRQLPEEGLKFMVYLQKENIIDESGMPKERFSAEFPKEGPSILRIQQVVRGDSAAYFCASSLAGLQETQYFGPGTRLLVL.

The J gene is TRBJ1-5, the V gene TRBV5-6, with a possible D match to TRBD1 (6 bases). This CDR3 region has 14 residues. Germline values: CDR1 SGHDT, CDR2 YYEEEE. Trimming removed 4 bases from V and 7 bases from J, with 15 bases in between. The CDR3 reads CASSGWGQGQPQHF. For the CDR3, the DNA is TGTGCCAGCAGCGGCTGGGGGCAAGGGCAGCCCCAGCATTTT.

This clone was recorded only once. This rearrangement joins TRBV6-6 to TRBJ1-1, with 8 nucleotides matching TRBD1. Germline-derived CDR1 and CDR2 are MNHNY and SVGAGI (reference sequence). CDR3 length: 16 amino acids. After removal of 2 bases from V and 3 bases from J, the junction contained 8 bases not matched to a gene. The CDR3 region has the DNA TGTGCCAGCAGTTACGGGCTGGGACAGGTTTACACTGAAGCTTTCTTT. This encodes CASSYGLGQVYTEAFF.

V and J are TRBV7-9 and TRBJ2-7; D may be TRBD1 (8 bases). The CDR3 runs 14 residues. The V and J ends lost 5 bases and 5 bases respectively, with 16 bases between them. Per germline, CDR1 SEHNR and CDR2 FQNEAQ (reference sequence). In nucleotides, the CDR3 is TGTGCCAGCAGCAGCGGGACAGGAGTCGACGAGCAGTACTTC. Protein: CASSSGTGVDEQYF.

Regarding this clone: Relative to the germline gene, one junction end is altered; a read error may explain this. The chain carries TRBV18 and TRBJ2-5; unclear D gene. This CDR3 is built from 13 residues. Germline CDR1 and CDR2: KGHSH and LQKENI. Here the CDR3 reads CASTPMRKETQYF. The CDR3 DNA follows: TGTGCCAGCACACCAATGCGGAAAGAGACCCAGTACTTC.

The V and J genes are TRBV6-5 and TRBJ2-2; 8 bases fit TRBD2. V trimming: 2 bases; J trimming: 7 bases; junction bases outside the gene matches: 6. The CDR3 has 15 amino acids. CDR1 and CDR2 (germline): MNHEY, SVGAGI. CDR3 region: CASSYSGGTVGELFF. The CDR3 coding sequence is TGTGCCAGCAGTTACAGCGGGGGAACAGTCGGGGAGCTGTTTTTT.

The CDR3 DNA reads as TGTGCCACCAGCAGATATAACGGCGAGCAGTACTTC. This translates into CATSRYNGEQYF. This chain joins TRBV15 and TRBJ2-7; the D is unclear. The CDR3 runs 12 residues. The germline gives CDR1 LNHNV, CDR2 YYDKDF (reference sequence). Trimming stripped 2 bases from V and 6 bases from J, with 8 bases between.

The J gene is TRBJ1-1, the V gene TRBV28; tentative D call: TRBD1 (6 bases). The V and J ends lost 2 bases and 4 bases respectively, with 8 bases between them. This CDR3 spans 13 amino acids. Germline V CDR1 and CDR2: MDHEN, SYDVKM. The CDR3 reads CASSLGGATEAFF. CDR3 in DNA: TGTGCCAGCAGTTTAGGGGGGGCCACTGAAGCTTTCTTT.

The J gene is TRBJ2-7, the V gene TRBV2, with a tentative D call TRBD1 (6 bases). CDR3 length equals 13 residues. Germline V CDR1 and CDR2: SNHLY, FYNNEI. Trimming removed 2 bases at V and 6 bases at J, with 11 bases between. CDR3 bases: TGTGCCAGCAGTGAACAAACCAGGGGCGAGCAGTACTTC. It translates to CASSEQTRGEQYF.

The CDR3 loop reads CASSLSRPDTQYF. CDR3 sequence (DNA): TGTGCCAGCAGCTTATCGCGCCCAGATACGCAGTATTTT. The chain carries TRBV11-2 and TRBJ2-3, with D hard to call. This CDR3 spans 13 amino acids. Germline assignment: CDR1 SGHAT and CDR2 FQNNGV. Trimming took 2 bases from V and 4 from J, leaving 7 bases between them.

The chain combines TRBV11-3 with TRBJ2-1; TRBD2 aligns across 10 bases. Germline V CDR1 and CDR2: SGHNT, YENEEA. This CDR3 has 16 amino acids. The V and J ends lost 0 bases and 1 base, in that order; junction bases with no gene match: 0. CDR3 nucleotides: TGTGCCAGCAGCTTAGAAGCGGGGGGGTCCTACAATGAGCAGTTCTTC. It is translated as CASSLEAGGSYNEQFF.

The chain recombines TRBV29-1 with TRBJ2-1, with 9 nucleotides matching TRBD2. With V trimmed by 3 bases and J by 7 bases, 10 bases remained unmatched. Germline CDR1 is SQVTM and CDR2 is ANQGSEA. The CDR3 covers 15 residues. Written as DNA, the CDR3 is TGCAGCGTTGACTCCGCGGGGGGGCAAATTAATGAGCAGTTCTTC. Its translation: CSVDSAGGQINEQFF.

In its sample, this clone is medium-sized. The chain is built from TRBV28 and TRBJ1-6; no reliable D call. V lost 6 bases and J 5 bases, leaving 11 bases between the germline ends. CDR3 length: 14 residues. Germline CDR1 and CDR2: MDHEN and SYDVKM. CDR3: CASRPDDNNSPLHF. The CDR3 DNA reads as TGTGCCAGCAGACCAGACGACAATAATTCACCCCTCCACTTT.

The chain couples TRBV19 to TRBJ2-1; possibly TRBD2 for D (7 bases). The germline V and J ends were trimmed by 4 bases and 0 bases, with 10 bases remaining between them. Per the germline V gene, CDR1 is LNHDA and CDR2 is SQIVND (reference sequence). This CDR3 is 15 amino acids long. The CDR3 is CASSRRGASYNEQFF. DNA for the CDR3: TGTGCCAGTAGTAGACGGGGGGCCTCCTACAATGAGCAGTTCTTC.

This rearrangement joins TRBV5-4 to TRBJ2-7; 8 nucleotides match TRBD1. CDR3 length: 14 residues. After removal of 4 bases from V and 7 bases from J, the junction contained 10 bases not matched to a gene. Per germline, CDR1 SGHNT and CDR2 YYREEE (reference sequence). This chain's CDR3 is CASSASQGASEQYF. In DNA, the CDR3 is TGTGCCAGCAGCGCGAGTCAGGGGGCGAGTGAGCAGTACTTC.

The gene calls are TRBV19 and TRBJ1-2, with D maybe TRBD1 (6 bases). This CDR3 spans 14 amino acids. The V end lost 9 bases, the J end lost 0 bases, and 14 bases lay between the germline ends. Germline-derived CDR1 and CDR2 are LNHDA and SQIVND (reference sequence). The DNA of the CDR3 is TGTGCCAGCAACACAGGGAACACTAACTATGGCTACACCTTC. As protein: CASNTGNTNYGYTF.

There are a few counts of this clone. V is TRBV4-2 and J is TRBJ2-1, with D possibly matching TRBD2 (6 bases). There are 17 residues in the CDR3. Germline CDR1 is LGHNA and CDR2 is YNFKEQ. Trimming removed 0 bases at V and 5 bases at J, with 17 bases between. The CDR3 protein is CASSQESWSSANNEQFF. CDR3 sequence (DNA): TGTGCCAGCAGCCAAGAGAGCTGGTCTAGCGCAAACAATGAGCAGTTCTTC.

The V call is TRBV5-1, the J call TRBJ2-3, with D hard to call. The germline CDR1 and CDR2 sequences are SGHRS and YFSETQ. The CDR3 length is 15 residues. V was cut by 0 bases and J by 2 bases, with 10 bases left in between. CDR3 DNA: TGCGCCAGCAGCTTGGGTGACTTAGCCACAGATACGCAGTATTTT. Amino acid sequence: CASSLGDLATDTQYF.

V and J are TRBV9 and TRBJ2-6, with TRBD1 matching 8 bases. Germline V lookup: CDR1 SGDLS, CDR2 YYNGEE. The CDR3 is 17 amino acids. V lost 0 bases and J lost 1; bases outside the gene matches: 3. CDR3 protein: CASSVGTGRSGANVLTF. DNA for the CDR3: TGTGCCAGCAGCGTAGGGACAGGGAGGTCTGGGGCCAACGTCCTGACTTTC.

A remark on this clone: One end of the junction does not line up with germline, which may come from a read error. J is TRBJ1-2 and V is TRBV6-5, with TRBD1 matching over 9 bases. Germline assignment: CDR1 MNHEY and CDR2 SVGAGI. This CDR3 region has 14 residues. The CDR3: CASSYSTGGYGYPF. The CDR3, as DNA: TGTGCCAGCAGTTACTCCACAGGGGGCTATGGCTACCCCTTC.

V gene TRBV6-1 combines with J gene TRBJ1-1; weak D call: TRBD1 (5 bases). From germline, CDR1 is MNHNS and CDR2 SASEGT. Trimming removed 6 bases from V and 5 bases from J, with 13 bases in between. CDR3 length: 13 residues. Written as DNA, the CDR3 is TGTGCCAGCAGGTACAGGCTTCCGACTGAAGCTTTCTTT. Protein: CASRYRLPTEAFF.

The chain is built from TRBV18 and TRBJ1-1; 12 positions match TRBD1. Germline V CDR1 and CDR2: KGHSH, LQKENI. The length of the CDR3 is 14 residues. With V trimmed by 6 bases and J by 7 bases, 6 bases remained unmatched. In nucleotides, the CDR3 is TGTGCCAGCTCCCCCGGGACAGGGGGCTATGAAGCTTTCTTT. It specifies CASSPGTGGYEAFF. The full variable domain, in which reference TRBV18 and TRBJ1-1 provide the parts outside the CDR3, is NAGVMQNPRHLVRRRGQEARLRCSPMKGHSHVYWYRQLPEEGLKFMVYLQKENIIDESGMPKERFSAEFPKEGPSILRIQQVVRGDSAAYFCASSPGTGGYEAFFGQGTRLTVV.

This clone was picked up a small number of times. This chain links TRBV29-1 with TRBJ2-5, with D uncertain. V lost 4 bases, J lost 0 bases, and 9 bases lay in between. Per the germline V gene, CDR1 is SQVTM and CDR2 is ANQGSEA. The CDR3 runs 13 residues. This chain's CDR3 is CSVGQRYQETQYF. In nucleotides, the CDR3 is TGCAGCGTTGGTCAGAGGTACCAAGAGACCCAGTACTTC. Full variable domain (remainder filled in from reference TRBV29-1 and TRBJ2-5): SAVISQKPSRDICQRGTSLTIQCQVDSQVTMMFWYRQQPGQSLTLIATANQGSEATYESGFVIDKFPISRPNLTFSTLTVSNMSPEDSSIYLCSVGQRYQETQYFGPGTRLLVL.